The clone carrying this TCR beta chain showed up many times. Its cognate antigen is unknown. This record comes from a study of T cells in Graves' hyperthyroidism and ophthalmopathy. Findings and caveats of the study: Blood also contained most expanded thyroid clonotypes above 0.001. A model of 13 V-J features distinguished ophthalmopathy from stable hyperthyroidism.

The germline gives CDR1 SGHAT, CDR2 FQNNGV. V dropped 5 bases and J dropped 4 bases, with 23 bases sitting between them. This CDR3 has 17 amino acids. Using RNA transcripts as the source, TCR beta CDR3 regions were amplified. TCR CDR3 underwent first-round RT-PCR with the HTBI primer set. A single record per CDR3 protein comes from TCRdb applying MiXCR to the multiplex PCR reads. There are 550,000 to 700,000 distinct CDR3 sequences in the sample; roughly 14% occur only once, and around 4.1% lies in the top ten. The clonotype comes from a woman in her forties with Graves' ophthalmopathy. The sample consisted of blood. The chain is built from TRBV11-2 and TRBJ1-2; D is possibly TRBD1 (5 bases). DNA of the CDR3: TGTGCCAGCAGCCAGAAGCCCCGGGGCCGAGCCCCCTATGGCTACACCTTC. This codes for CASSQKPRGRAPYGYTF.